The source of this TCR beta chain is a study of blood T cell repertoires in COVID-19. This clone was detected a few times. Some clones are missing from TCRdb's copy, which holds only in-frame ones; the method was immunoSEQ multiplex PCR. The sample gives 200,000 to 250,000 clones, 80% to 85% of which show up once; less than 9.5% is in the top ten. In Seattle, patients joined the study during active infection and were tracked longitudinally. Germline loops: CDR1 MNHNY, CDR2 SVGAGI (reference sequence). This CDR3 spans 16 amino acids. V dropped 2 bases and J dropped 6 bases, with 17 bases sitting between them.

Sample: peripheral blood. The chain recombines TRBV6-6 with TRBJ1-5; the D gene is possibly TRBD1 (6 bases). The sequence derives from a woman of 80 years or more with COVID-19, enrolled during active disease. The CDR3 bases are TGTGCCAGCAGTTACGATAGAGCAGGGGCGGGTCAGCCCCAGCATTTT. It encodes CASSYDRAGAGQPQHF.